A selection of T cell receptor beta chains follows, all from one sample in a study of PD-L1 blockade in urothelial cancer. The table came from immunoSEQ multiplex PCR; TCRdb's copy has only in-frame clones and leaves some out. This table holds roughly 130,000 clones, around 85% found once. This material consisted of PBMCs, taken around atezolizumab (anti-PD-L1) treatment. The receptors here all came from a man in his fifties or sixties with urothelial cancer. CDR3s include the opening cysteine and the closing phenylalanine or tryptophan. The D gene is left open where the match is weak. Size tells how often a clone was seen (once, few, many) or the class of an expanded clone, and some rows leave it out.

>TRBJ1-1|TRBV2|TRBD1|NA
TGTGCCAGCAATAAGGGACAGCGATTCTCTGAAGCTTTCTTT
CASNKGQRFSEAFF
>TRBJ2-2|TRBV27|NA|once
TGTGCCAGCAGTTTACAAGGACTCTTCACCGGGGAGCTGTTTTTT
CASSLQGLFTGELFF
>TRBJ2-7|TRBV19|NA|NA
TGTGCCAGTAGCGGCGGGCTCTACGAGCAGTACTTC
CASSGGLYEQYF
>TRBJ2-2|TRBV5-1|NA|NA
TGCGCCAGCAGCTTGGTCGGAGGGAACACCGGGGAGCTGTTTTTT
CASSLVGGNTGELFF
>TRBJ2-1|TRBV27|TRBD1|NA
TGTGCCAGCAGTCACGGACAGGGGCCCTACAATGAGCAGTTCTTC
CASSHGQGPYNEQFF
>TRBJ2-2|TRBV7-3|NA|NA
TGTGCCAGCAGCATCGGCTCAGGGTCGGACGGGGAGCTGTTTTTT
CASSIGSGSDGELFF
>TRBJ1-1|TRBV6-1|NA|few
TGTGCCACCCAATTTTCCACTGAAGCTTTCTTT
CATQFSTEAFF
>TRBJ2-7|TRBV29-1|NA|once
TGCAGCGCCCGGACTGACAAATACGAGCAGTACTTC
CSARTDKYEQYF
>TRBJ2-7|TRBV9|TRBD2|NA
TGTGCCAGCAGCCGGACTAGCGAACCCTACGAGCAGTACTTC
CASSRTSEPYEQYF
>TRBJ2-1|TRBV5-1|TRBD2|NA
TGCGCCAGCAGTCATGGACTAGCAAACTACAATGAGCAGTTCTTC
CASSHGLANYNEQFF
>TRBJ1-2|TRBV19|TRBD1|few
TGTGCCAGTAGAATCGGGACAGGGGGCACCTATGGCTACACCTTC
CASRIGTGGTYGYTF
>TRBJ1-5|TRBV28|NA|NA
TGTGCCAGCAGTTTCCCCCTACGCAATCAGCCCCAGCATTTT
CASSFPLRNQPQHF
>TRBJ2-5|TRBV2|NA|once
TGTGCCAGCACAGGGGAGCAAGAGACCCAGTACTTC
CASTGEQETQYF
>TRBJ1-1|TRBV29-1|TRBD1|once
TGCAGCGCCCGGACAGGGCCAACGCAAACTGAAGCTTTCTTT
CSARTGPTQTEAFF
>TRBJ2-1|TRBV7-9|TRBD2|NA
TGTGCCAGCAGCTTAAGGGCTAGCGGGAGTCTGGACAATGAGCAGTTCTTC
CASSLRASGSLDNEQFF
>TRBJ2-3|TRBV5-8|TRBD2|NA
TGTGCCAGCAGACCGGGACTAGCGGAATCAGATACGCAGTATTTT
CASRPGLAESDTQYF
>TRBJ2-3|TRBV5-1|TRBD2|few
TGCGCCAGCAGCTTGGGGGGTCTAGCGGGAACAGATACGCAGTATTTT
CASSLGGLAGTDTQYF
>TRBJ2-1|TRBV9|TRBD2|NA
TGTGCCAGCAGCGTAGTAGCGGGAGCCAACAATGAGCAGTTCTTC
CASSVVAGANNEQFF
>TRBJ1-5|TRBV30|TRBD1|NA
TGTGCCTGGAGTTGGTCAGGACAGGGCCCATATAGCAATCAGCCCCAGCATTTT
CAWSWSGQGPYSNQPQHF
>TRBJ1-2|TRBV5-1|NA|NA
TGCGCCAGCAGCTTGGATAGGGAGGACTATGGCTACACCTTC
CASSLDREDYGYTF
>TRBJ2-7|TRBV5-1|TRBD2|NA
TGCGCCAGCAGCAATGGACTAGCCCCCTACGAGCAGTACTTC
CASSNGLAPYEQYF
>TRBJ1-1|TRBV6-5|NA|NA
TGTGCCAGCAGTTACTCGGACAGAATCACTGAAGCTTTCTTT
CASSYSDRITEAFF
>TRBJ2-1|TRBV9|NA|few
TGTGCCAGCACCCTGGACCCGACCCCGCTAGCGCAGTTCTTC
CASTLDPTPLAQFF
>TRBJ1-5|TRBV6-4|NA|NA
TGTGCCAGCTCTCCAGGGGCGAATCAGCCCCAGCATTTT
CASSPGANQPQHF
>TRBJ2-2|TRBV13|NA|NA
TGTGCCAGCAGCCGGGGACTGAACACCGGGGAGCTGTTTTTT
CASSRGLNTGELFF
>TRBJ1-1|TRBV9|NA|NA
TGTGCCAGCAGCCTCGTCCGGGACACTGAAGCTTTCTTT
CASSLVRDTEAFF
>TRBJ1-1|TRBV11-2|NA|NA
TGTGCCAGCAGCTTACGAGGGGGGAACACTGAAGCTTTCTTT
CASSLRGGNTEAFF
>TRBJ2-7|TRBV13|TRBD1|NA
TGTGCCAGCAGCTTATGGGGACAGGGGGCTTACGAGCAGTACTTC
CASSLWGQGAYEQYF
>TRBJ2-1|TRBV30|TRBD2|NA
TGTGCCTGGAGCAAAACTAGCGGATACAATGAGCAGTTCTTC
CAWSKTSGYNEQFF
>TRBJ2-3|TRBV7-6|NA|NA
TGTGCCAGCAGCTTAGCGAGTACTAGCAGCACAGATACGCAGTATTTT
CASSLASTSSTDTQYF
>TRBJ1-5|TRBV6-1|NA|NA
TGTGCCAGCAGTGCGAACAGGGATAGCAATCAGCCCCAGCATTTT
CASSANRDSNQPQHF
>TRBJ1-1|TRBV18|NA|NA
TGTGCCAGCTCACAACGGCGGCCCGATGAAGCTTTCTTT
CASSQRRPDEAFF
>TRBJ1-5|TRBV18|NA|NA
TGTGCCAGCTCACCAGACAGATATCAGCCCCAGCATTTT
CASSPDRYQPQHF
>TRBJ1-1|TRBV6-1|NA|once
TGTGCCAGCAGCCACGGACACTCTGAAGCTTTCTTT
CASSHGHSEAFF
>TRBJ1-1|TRBV19|TRBD1|NA
TGTGCCAGTACCCCTTGGGGACAGGGATCCCATGAAGCTTTCTTT
CASTPWGQGSHEAFF
>TRBJ1-6|TRBV4-2|TRBD1|NA
TGTGCCAGCAGCCAAGATCCCTCGCTGACAGGGGGCAGTTCACCCCTCCACTTT
CASSQDPSLTGGSSPLHF
>TRBJ1-2|TRBV6-4|TRBD1|NA
TGTGCCAGCAGGCCCGGGGCAGGGGGCGAGTATGGCTACACCTTC
CASRPGAGGEYGYTF
>TRBJ2-7|TRBV13|TRBD2|NA
TGTGCCAGCAGCCGGGGGGCCTACGAGCAGTACTTC
CASSRGAYEQYF
>TRBJ2-2|TRBV29-1|NA|NA
TGCAGCGCCAAAATCGGGGGGAACACCGGGGAGCTGTTTTTT
CSAKIGGNTGELFF
>TRBJ1-1|TRBV6-6|TRBD1|NA
TGTGCCAGCAAGACAGGGAGGAGAGCTGAAGCTTTCTTT
CASKTGRRAEAFF
>TRBJ1-1|TRBV6-1|TRBD1|few
TGTGCCAGCCCCAGGGGGAGGGAAGCTTTCTTT
CASPRGREAFF
>TRBJ2-5|TRBV4-1|NA|NA
TGCGCCAGCAGCGGTGGCGAGACCCAGTACTTC
CASSGGETQYF
>TRBJ1-5|TRBV5-1|NA|NA
TGCGCCAGCAGCGCGTTTGGTAATGATGGCAATCAGCCCCAGCATTTT
CASSAFGNDGNQPQHF
>TRBJ1-2|TRBV28|TRBD1|NA
TGTGCCAGCAGCTTTTCACTCCACCCAGGGGGCGCCGATGGCTACACCTTC
CASSFSLHPGGADGYTF
>TRBJ2-3|TRBV28|TRBD2|NA
TGTGCCAGCAGTTTATTCCGCTCTCCGACTAGCGGGATGGATACGCAGTATTTT
CASSLFRSPTSGMDTQYF
>TRBJ1-5|TRBV10-2|NA|few
TGCGCCAGCAAAGGGCAGGGTAGACAGCCCCAGCATTTT
CASKGQGRQPQHF
>TRBJ1-1|TRBV15|NA|NA
TGTGCCACCAGCAGCGGACAGCCGTCAAACACTGAAGCTTTCTTT
CATSSGQPSNTEAFF
>TRBJ1-2|TRBV11-2|NA|few
TGTGCCAGCAGCTTAGAGAGCCCCGGTTCCGCGGGTGGCTACACCTTC
CASSLESPGSAGGYTF
>TRBJ1-2|TRBV27|TRBD1|NA
TGTGCCAGCAGTTTCGGGACAGGGGTCGACGGCTACACCTTC
CASSFGTGVDGYTF